The present entry profiles one T cell receptor beta chain with its context. Its antigen remains unknown. A template switching step contributed a universal primer site, while unique molecular identifiers were present in the cDNA. TCRdb reprocessed the 5' RACE reads via MiXCR and lists one record per CDR3 protein. The sample lists hundreds of thousands of distinct CDR3 sequences, more than 9% occurring once. Trimming pared 5 bases from V and 6 bases from J, leaving 21 bases between. CDR3 length equals 16 residues. Germline CDR1 SGHVS, CDR2 FQNEAQ. The sample comes from a study of identical twins. Study-level findings and limits: Twin pairs' shared out-of-frame alpha sequences were enriched in low generation probability.

These data also formed part of another study, on yellow fever vaccine responses in identical twins.

The chain is built from TRBV7-8 and TRBJ2-3; perhaps TRBD1 as D (5 bases). The specimen was PBMCs. The receptor was isolated from a young woman in good health. The CDR3 DNA reads TGTGCCAGCAGCCGCCTAGGACAAAAATTGGGGGATACGCAGTATTTT. Residues: CASSRLGQKLGDTQYF.